The 25 T cell receptor beta chains in this list originate from one sample, sequenced in a study of cytomegalovirus exposure and HLA in healthy donors. The study ran its PCR with 60 Vbeta and 13 Jbeta primers. Sequenced by immunoSEQ multiplex PCR; TCRdb stores in-frame clones only, minus some. Among approximately 200,000 clones listed, under 80% were seen once. Sequences were obtained from PBMCs. All receptors come from a man under 40 in good health and CMV-seropositive.

This clone was counted between two and nine times. The V gene is TRBV25-1, the J gene TRBJ1-4; no definite D call. Germline V gives CDR1 MGHDK, CDR2 SYGVNS. Trimming cost V 1 base and J 0 bases, with 15 bases left between them. This CDR3 is 18 amino acids long. CDR3 sequence (DNA): TGTGCCAGCAGTGAATGGCAATGGGAGCCAACAACTAATGAAAAACTGTTTTTT. It codes for CASSEWQWEPTTNEKLFF.

The J gene is TRBJ1-1, the V gene TRBV6-1; 8 positions match TRBD1. With V trimmed by 5 bases and J by 8 bases, 7 bases remained unmatched. The CDR3 runs to 13 residues. The germline V gene has CDR1 MNHNS and CDR2 SASEGT. The CDR3 DNA follows: TGTGCCAGCAGTTTTACAGGGGGGGACGAAGCTTTCTTT. Residues: CASSFTGGDEAFF.

The rearrangement links TRBV30 to TRBJ1-1; no clear D gene. CDR3 length: 12 amino acids. V lost 3 bases, J lost 3 bases, and 8 bases lay in between. CDR1 is GTSNPN and CDR2 is SVGIG in the germline V gene (reference sequence). For the CDR3, the DNA is TGTGCCTGGAGGTACGGTTACACTGAAGCTTTCTTT. Its protein is CAWRYGYTEAFF.

The chain uses TRBV27 and TRBJ1-5; 12 bases map to TRBD1. CDR3 length equals 14 residues. V was clipped by 6 bases and J by 7 bases; unmatched bases: 4. Germline lookup yields CDR1 MNHEY and CDR2 SMNVEV (reference sequence). Written as DNA, the CDR3 is TGTGCCAGCAGGGGACAGGGGGCCGGACAGCCCCAGCATTTT. Protein product: CASRGQGAGQPQHF.

The V call is TRBV9, the J call TRBJ2-5; 7 nucleotides agree with TRBD2. The CDR3 has 15 residues. CDR1 is SGDLS and CDR2 is YYNGEE in the germline V gene. V dropped 3 bases and J dropped 1; count of bases not matched to a gene: 6. CDR3 in DNA: TGTGCCAGCAGCGGGGGTGGGGGGGGCCAAGAGACCCAGTACTTC. This codes for CASSGGGGGQETQYF.

The rearrangement joins TRBV11-2 to TRBJ2-7, with unresolved D. The germline gives CDR1 SGHAT, CDR2 FQNNGV. Trimming pared 5 bases from V and 3 bases from J, leaving 20 bases between. CDR3 length: 16 residues. CDR3 nucleotide sequence: TGTGCCAGCAGCCTTTCCCCTGGCCAATCTTTCTACGAGCAGTACTTC. Translation gives CASSLSPGQSFYEQYF.

The chain couples TRBV7-2 to TRBJ2-7; 9 nucleotides line up with TRBD1. Germline assignment: CDR1 SGHTA and CDR2 FQGNSA. The ends lost 3 bases at V and 3 bases at J; junction bases unmatched: 3. This CDR3 has 14 amino acids. The chain's CDR3 is CASSLLTGGYEQYF. The CDR3 bases are TGTGCCAGCAGCTTGTTGACAGGGGGCTACGAGCAGTACTTC.

The chain links TRBV2 to TRBJ2-1; D possibly corresponds to TRBD2 (6 bases). The CDR3 loop spans 15 amino acids. Germline lookup yields CDR1 SNHLY and CDR2 FYNNEI. The V gene lost 6 bases and the J gene lost 0 bases, with 12 bases spanning the gap. CDR3 region: CASRGLLSSYNEQFF. In nucleotides, the CDR3 is TGTGCCAGCAGGGGACTTCTTAGCTCCTACAATGAGCAGTTCTTC.

CDR3 sequence (DNA): TGTGCCAGCAGCCAAGGACAGGGGAACACCGGGGAGCTGTTTTTT. Protein: CASSQGQGNTGELFF. The chain is built from TRBV7-9 and TRBJ2-2, with TRBD1 matching 8 bases. Per the germline V gene, CDR1 is SEHNR and CDR2 is FQNEAQ (reference sequence). V was clipped by 5 bases and J by 1 base; unmatched bases: 3. The CDR3 is 15 amino acids.

The gene calls are TRBV29-1 and TRBJ1-2, with a tentative D call TRBD1 (5 bases). CDR1 SQVTM and CDR2 ANQGSEA come from the germline V gene. The CDR3 sequence is 14 residues long. V was cut by 7 bases and J by 4 bases, with 19 bases left in between. The CDR3 region has the DNA TGCAGCGCAAACACTCGACAGACGACCTATGGCTACACCTTC. Translating gives CSANTRQTTYGYTF.

The chain is built from TRBV10-3 and TRBJ1-2; D possibly corresponds to TRBD1 (5 bases). Germline V gene lookup returns CDR1 ENHRY and CDR2 SYGVKD. The V and J ends lost 3 bases and 5 bases respectively, with 10 bases between them. The CDR3 contains 13 residues. CDR3 loop: CAISDSRGYGYTF. CDR3 nucleotides: TGTGCCATCAGTGATTCCCGGGGGTATGGCTACACCTTC.

The genes are TRBV9 and TRBJ1-1; TRBD1 matches at 7 bases. From germline, CDR1 is SGDLS and CDR2 YYNGEE. V lost 0 bases and J lost 5; bases outside the gene matches: 4. The CDR3 extends over 14 amino acids. The CDR3 loop reads CASSVEQGKTEAFF. The DNA of the CDR3 is TGTGCCAGCAGCGTAGAACAGGGGAAAACTGAAGCTTTCTTT. The variable domain in full, completed from reference TRBV9 and TRBJ1-1, reads DSGVTQTPKHLITATGQRVTLRCSPRSGDLSVYWYQQSLDQGLQFLIQYYNGEERAKGNILERFSAQQFPDLHSELNLSSLELGDSALYFCASSVEQGKTEAFFGQGTRLTVV.

This chain connects TRBV19 to TRBJ2-3; D remains unclear. Germline V gene data show CDR1 as LNHDA and CDR2 as SQIVND (reference sequence). The CDR3 length is 15 residues. V was shortened by 4 bases and J by 6 bases, with 17 bases between the two germline ends. The CDR3 protein is CASSNPGLGIDTQYF. The CDR3 DNA sequence: TGTGCCAGTAGTAACCCGGGTTTAGGAATCGATACGCAGTATTTT.

The J gene is TRBJ2-1, the V gene TRBV15; possible D gene TRBD2, 7 bases. The CDR3 spans 12 residues. The V gene lost 6 bases and the J gene lost 12 bases, with 15 bases spanning the gap. From germline, CDR1 is LNHNV and CDR2 YYDKDF (reference sequence). The CDR3 sequence: CATSGEGEGQFF. The CDR3 DNA follows: TGTGCCACCAGTGGGGAGGGGGAGGGGCAGTTCTTC.

The chain has TRBV5-5 and TRBJ2-3; TRBD1 is a possible D gene (5 bases). This CDR3 has 13 amino acids. The V end was cut by 6 bases, the J end by 4 bases, with 12 bases between. The germline V gene has CDR1 SGHKS and CDR2 YYEKEE (reference sequence). For the CDR3, the DNA is TGTGCCAGCACCTTAAGGGGTGCAGATACGCAGTATTTT. This codes for CASTLRGADTQYF.

The chain uses TRBV4-2 and TRBJ2-7, with 8 bases identical to TRBD1. After removal of 1 base from V and 3 bases from J, the junction contained 5 bases not matched to a gene. Germline V CDR1 and CDR2: LGHNA, YNFKEQ. The CDR3 totals 15 residues. CDR3 protein: CASSQGEGQVYEQYF. The CDR3 nucleotides are TGTGCCAGCAGCCAAGGAGAGGGACAGGTCTACGAGCAGTACTTC.

The CDR3 DNA reads as TGTGCCAGCAGCTTAGGGCTGGGGGCCAGGTCTTACGAGCAGTACTTC. This encodes CASSLGLGARSYEQYF. The V and J genes are TRBV7-4 and TRBJ2-7, with a possible D match to TRBD1 (6 bases). Germline V gene data show CDR1 as SGHVT and CDR2 as SQSDAQ. V gave up 1 base and J gave up 4 bases, with 17 bases separating them. This CDR3 spans 16 amino acids.

CDR3 region: CASKNSFTDTQYF. The DNA of the CDR3 is TGCGCCAGCAAGAACAGCTTCACAGATACGCAGTATTTT. The chain carries TRBV5-1 and TRBJ2-3; D not resolved. CDR1 SGHRS and CDR2 YFSETQ come from the germline V gene. V lost 6 bases and J lost 2, with 10 bases in between. The CDR3 length is 13 residues.

The chain uses TRBV20-1 and TRBJ1-2, with D hard to call. Trimming removed 0 bases from V and 7 bases from J, with 3 bases in between. The germline V gene encodes CDR1 DFQATT and CDR2 SNEGSKA (reference sequence). The CDR3 spans 10 residues. The CDR3: CSARESGYTF. The CDR3 DNA sequence: TGCAGTGCTAGAGAGAGTGGCTACACCTTC.

The V call is TRBV7-3, the J call TRBJ2-7; TRBD1 matches at 7 bases. Germline-derived CDR1 and CDR2 are SGHTA and FQGTGA. The CDR3 has 15 residues. V shed 2 bases, J shed 4 bases, and the junction held 8 bases outside the gene matches. The CDR3 spells CASSLLGTASYEQYF. The CDR3 DNA sequence: TGTGCCAGCAGCTTATTGGGGACAGCGTCGTACGAGCAGTACTTC.

This chain links TRBV6-6 with TRBJ2-3; possible D gene TRBD1, 5 bases. The germline CDR1 and CDR2 sequences are MNHNY and SVGAGI (reference sequence). The length of the CDR3 is 16 residues. V lost 1 base, J lost 0 bases, and 11 bases lay in between. CDR3 region: CASSYWWGRSTDTQYF. CDR3 coding DNA: TGTGCCAGCAGTTACTGGTGGGGCCGTAGCACAGATACGCAGTATTTT.

This clone is a singleton in its sample. The chain carries TRBV13 and TRBJ2-5, with D possibly matching TRBD1 (5 bases). TRBJ2-7 explains the end of the DNA better; the J call may be wrong. The CDR3 is made up of 12 amino acids. In germline, CDR1 is PRHDT, CDR2 FYEKMQ (reference sequence). The CDR3 region has the DNA TGTGCCAGCAGCGTAGACAGCTACGAGCAGTACTTC. Its translation is CASSVDSYEQYF.

V usage is TRBV5-1 and J usage is TRBJ2-3; 7 bases fit TRBD2. Germline V gene lookup returns CDR1 SGHRS and CDR2 YFSETQ. V trimming: 3 bases; J trimming: 0 bases; junction bases outside the gene matches: 16. The CDR3 has 19 residues. CDR3 DNA sequence: TGCGCCAGCAGCTCGCCCCCGGGCGGGGGAAACCCTAGCACAGATACGCAGTATTTT. Its protein is CASSSPPGGGNPSTDTQYF.

This clone was counted only a few times. V is TRBV2 and J is TRBJ2-3, with 13 bases lining up with TRBD2. V lost 11 bases to trimming and J lost 2 bases; unmatched junction nucleotides: 4. The germline gives CDR1 SNHLY, CDR2 FYNNEI. The CDR3 has 14 residues. This CDR3 is CAGGLAGVTDTQYF. CDR3 coding DNA: TGTGCCGGAGGACTAGCGGGGGTCACAGATACGCAGTATTTT.

The rearrangement joins TRBV6-5 to TRBJ1-4, with TRBD1 matching 9 bases. There are 13 residues in the CDR3. Germline trimming cut 5 bases from V and 6 bases from J; bases unmatched to any gene: 1. Germline lookup yields CDR1 MNHEY and CDR2 SVGAGI. CDR3 nucleotides: TGTGCCAGCAGTCGGGACAGGGATGAAAAACTGTTTTTT. It yields the protein CASSRDRDEKLFF.